The next 16 T cell receptor beta chains were all read from a single sample in a study of shared clonotypes between healthy human individuals. Generated by immunoSEQ multiplex PCR, the TCRdb table keeps only in-frame clones and is missing some. The data show under 120,000 clones, roughly 70% seen once. The sequencing sample was made of memory CD8+ T cells sorted from blood. As to subset: CD45RO+ cells pooled with CCR7-negative TemRA cells. The receptors were sampled from a woman aged 30 to 39 in good health.

The V call is TRBV7-2, the J call TRBJ2-1; D not resolved. Germline CDR1 is SGHTA and CDR2 is FQGNSA. This CDR3 has 15 amino acids. Between the trimmed V and J ends, which lost 5 bases and 5 bases, there was a span of 16 bases. The CDR3 DNA reads as TGTGCCAGCAGCCCCTCCGAGCCCGGAGACAATGAGCAGTTCTTC. It is translated as CASSPSEPGDNEQFF. Based on the CDR3 plus reference TRBV7-2 and TRBJ2-1, the full variable domain is GAGVSQSPSNKVTEKGKDVELRCDPISGHTALYWYRQSLGQGLEFLIYFQGNSAPDKSGLPSDRFSAERTGGSVSTLTIQRTQQEDSAVYLCASSPSEPGDNEQFFGPGTRLTVL.

This clone has more than one count but fewer than ten. The rearrangement joins TRBV7-9 to TRBJ2-1; D unclear. This CDR3 has 14 amino acids. Germline assignment: CDR1 SEHNR and CDR2 FQNEAQ (reference sequence). The ends were cut back, 1 base at V and 7 bases at J, with 11 bases in the middle. CDR3 region: CASSLDGWANEQFF. CDR3 in DNA: TGTGCCAGCAGCTTAGATGGATGGGCGAATGAGCAGTTCTTC. Filled out from reference TRBV7-9 and TRBJ2-1, the complete variable domain reads DTGVSQNPRHKITKRGQNVTFRCDPISEHNRLYWYRQTLGQGPEFLTYFQNEAQLEKSRLLSDRFSAERPKGSFSTLEIQRTEQGDSAMYLCASSLDGWANEQFFGPGTRLTVL.

This clone showed up just a few times. The V gene is TRBV28, the J gene TRBJ2-7, with 10 nucleotides matching TRBD1. CDR1 MDHEN and CDR2 SYDVKM come from the germline V gene. Losses at the gene ends were 7 bases for V and 2 bases for J; bases not matched to a gene: 8. The CDR3 totals 15 residues. CDR3 region: CASTPTGTGAYEQYF. The DNA of the CDR3 is TGTGCCAGCACCCCCACCGGGACAGGGGCCTACGAGCAGTACTTC.

This clone was counted ten times or more. This chain connects TRBV6-1 to TRBJ2-2, with a possible D match to TRBD2 (5 bases). CDR3 length: 14 residues. Trimming removed 9 bases from V and 3 bases from J, with 14 bases in between. Germline CDR1 is MNHNS and CDR2 is SASEGT. This CDR3 is CASGSEGHTGELFF. CDR3 sequence (DNA): TGTGCCAGTGGTTCCGAGGGTCACACCGGGGAGCTGTTTTTT.

Written as DNA, the CDR3 is TGTGCCAGCAGCCTGGTCAGGGCAGGGTTCTACGAGCAGTACTTC. This translates into CASSLVRAGFYEQYF. The rearrangement joins TRBV28 to TRBJ2-7; a possible D gene is TRBD1 (5 bases). The V and J ends lost 6 bases and 3 bases respectively, with 18 bases between them. The CDR3 loop spans 15 amino acids. Germline loops: CDR1 MDHEN, CDR2 SYDVKM.

The chain recombines TRBV28 with TRBJ2-7; unclear D gene. CDR3 length: 15 residues. V was cut by 2 bases and J by 2 bases, with 13 bases left in between. Germline CDR1 MDHEN, CDR2 SYDVKM. Written as DNA, the CDR3 is TGTGCCAGCAGTTTACCCGAAAGAAGACCCTACGAGCAGTACTTC. Translation: CASSLPERRPYEQYF.

The rearrangement uses TRBV4-2 and TRBJ2-5, with 13 bases lining up with TRBD2. Trimming at V came to 1 base and at J to 3 bases, leaving 2 bases not matched to a gene. The CDR3 extends over 16 amino acids. Per the germline V gene, CDR1 is LGHNA and CDR2 is YNFKEQ. The CDR3 protein is CASSQGGLAGEETQYF. CDR3 bases: TGTGCCAGCAGCCAAGGTGGACTAGCGGGAGAAGAGACCCAGTACTTC.

The chain combines TRBV7-6 with TRBJ1-1; unclear D gene. The germline V gene encodes CDR1 SGHVS and CDR2 FNYEAQ. Trimming left V 5 bases short and J 5 bases short, with 12 bases between. This CDR3 has 13 residues. The CDR3 loop is CASSTRKGTEAFF. The CDR3 nucleotides read TGTGCCAGCAGCACCCGGAAGGGTACTGAAGCTTTCTTT.

This clone was found many times. This chain joins TRBV4-1 and TRBJ2-6; D call uncertain. CDR3 length: 18 amino acids. Germline CDR1 MGHRA, CDR2 YSYEKL. V lost 1 base to trimming and J lost 0 bases, with 13 bases between them. The CDR3 bases are TGCGCCAGCAGCCAAGGGTACATAATAAGCTCTGGGGCCAACGTCCTGACTTTC. The encoded protein is CASSQGYIISSGANVLTF.

The sample holds a few counts of this clone. V usage is TRBV5-6 and J usage is TRBJ1-3; D remains ambiguous. The CDR3 is 14 residues long. The V end lost 2 bases, the J end lost 0 bases, and 6 bases lay between the germline ends. Germline-derived CDR1 and CDR2 are SGHDT and YYEEEE. The CDR3 coding sequence is TGTGCCAGCAGCTTTCTGAGCTCTGGAAACACCATATATTTT. Its protein is CASSFLSSGNTIYF.

Here the CDR3 reads CASSEQLAGGFEQFF. CDR3 bases: TGTGCCAGCAGTGAACAACTAGCGGGAGGTTTTGAGCAGTTCTTC. The chain recombines TRBV6-1 with TRBJ2-1, with 12 bases that match TRBD2. CDR3 length equals 15 residues. With V trimmed by 2 bases and J by 9 bases, 5 bases remained unmatched. The V gene's germline CDR1 is MNHNS and CDR2 SASEGT.

The chain links TRBV5-4 to TRBJ2-7; 7 positions agree with TRBD2. With 3 bases clipped from V and 2 bases from J, the junction kept 2 bases outside the gene matches. Germline values: CDR1 SGHNT, CDR2 YYREEE (reference sequence). The CDR3 has 13 amino acids. DNA of the CDR3: TGTGCCAGCAGCTCGGGAGGAACCTACGAGCAGTACTTC. It specifies CASSSGGTYEQYF. Complete variable domain (other parts from reference TRBV5-4 and TRBJ2-7): ETGVTQSPTHLIKTRGQQVTLRCSSQSGHNTVSWYQQALGQGPQFIFQYYREEENGRGNFPPRFSGLQFPNYSSELNVNALELDDSALYLCASSSGGTYEQYFGPGTRLTVT.

The rearrangement uses TRBV7-9 and TRBJ2-1, with 9 bases that match TRBD2. V was pared by 3 bases and J by 8 bases, with 8 bases of the junction left unmatched. The length of the CDR3 is 15 residues. Germline-derived CDR1 and CDR2 are SEHNR and FQNEAQ (reference sequence). CDR3 DNA sequence: TGTGCCAGCAGCTTGGCGGGAGGGCCTTGGGATGAGCAGTTCTTC. Its protein is CASSLAGGPWDEQFF.

This chain links TRBV28 with TRBJ2-7; D gene uncertain. Trimming shortened V by 3 bases and J by 3 bases, and 9 bases separated the two germline ends. This CDR3 has 13 residues. Germline assignment: CDR1 MDHEN and CDR2 SYDVKM. The CDR3 reads CASSFFADYEQYF. DNA of the CDR3: TGTGCCAGCAGTTTTTTCGCGGACTACGAGCAGTACTTC.

This clone was seen a few times. V usage is TRBV7-6 and J usage is TRBJ1-2; D is ambiguous. The CDR3 sequence is 12 residues long. Trimming stripped 1 base from V and 1 base from J, with 1 base between. The germline V gene encodes CDR1 SGHVS and CDR2 FNYEAQ. The CDR3 reads CASSLDNYGYTF. The CDR3 region has the DNA TGTGCCAGCAGCTTAGATAACTATGGCTACACCTTC.

J is TRBJ2-5 and V is TRBV6-5, with a tentative D call TRBD2 (6 bases). The V gene lost 1 base and the J gene lost 3 bases, with 6 bases spanning the gap. The CDR3 consists of 13 residues. The V gene's germline CDR1 is MNHEY and CDR2 SVGAGI. CDR3 sequence: CASSYWGEETQYF. CDR3 nucleotide sequence: TGTGCCAGCAGTTACTGGGGGGAAGAGACCCAGTACTTC.